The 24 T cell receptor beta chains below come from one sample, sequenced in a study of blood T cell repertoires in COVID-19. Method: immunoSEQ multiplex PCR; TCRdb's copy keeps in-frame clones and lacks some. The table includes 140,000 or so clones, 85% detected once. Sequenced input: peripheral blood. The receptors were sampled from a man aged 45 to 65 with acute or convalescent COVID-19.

Here the CDR3 reads CASGLGGETQYF. The CDR3 coding sequence is TGCGCCAGCGGACTGGGCGGGGAGACCCAGTACTTC. The rearrangement joins TRBV10-2 to TRBJ2-5; tentative D call: TRBD2 (5 bases). This CDR3 spans 12 amino acids. Per germline, CDR1 WSHSY and CDR2 SAAADI. Trimming removed 8 bases at V and 5 bases at J, with 12 bases between.

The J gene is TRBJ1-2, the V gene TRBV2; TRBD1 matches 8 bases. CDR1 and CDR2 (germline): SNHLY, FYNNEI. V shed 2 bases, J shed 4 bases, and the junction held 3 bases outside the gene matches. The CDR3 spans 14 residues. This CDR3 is CASSEQGASYGYTF. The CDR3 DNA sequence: TGTGCCAGCAGTGAACAGGGGGCTAGCTATGGCTACACCTTC.

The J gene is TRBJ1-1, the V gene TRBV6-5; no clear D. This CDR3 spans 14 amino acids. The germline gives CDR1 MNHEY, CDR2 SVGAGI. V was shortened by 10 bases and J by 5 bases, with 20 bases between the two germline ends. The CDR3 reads CATRTGFPDTEAFF. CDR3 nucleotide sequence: TGTGCCACCCGAACGGGGTTTCCCGATACTGAAGCTTTCTTT.

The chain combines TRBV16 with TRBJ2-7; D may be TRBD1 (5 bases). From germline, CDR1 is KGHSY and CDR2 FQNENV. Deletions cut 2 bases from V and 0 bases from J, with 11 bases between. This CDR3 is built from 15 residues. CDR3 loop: CASSQGVTASYEQYF. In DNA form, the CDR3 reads TGTGCCAGCAGCCAAGGGGTGACAGCCTCCTACGAGCAGTACTTC.

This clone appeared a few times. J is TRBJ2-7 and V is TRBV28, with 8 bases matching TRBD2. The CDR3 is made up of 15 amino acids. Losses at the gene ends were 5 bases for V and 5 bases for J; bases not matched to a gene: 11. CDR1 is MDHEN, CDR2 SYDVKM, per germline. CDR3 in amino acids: CASSDAGLVRNEQYF. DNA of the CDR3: TGTGCCAGCAGTGACGCGGGACTAGTAAGGAACGAGCAGTACTTC.

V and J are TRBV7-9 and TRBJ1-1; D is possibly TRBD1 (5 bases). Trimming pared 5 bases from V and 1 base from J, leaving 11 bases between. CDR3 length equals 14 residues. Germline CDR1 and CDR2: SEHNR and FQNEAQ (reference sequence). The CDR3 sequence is CASSPRGSNTEAFF. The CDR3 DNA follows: TGTGCCAGCAGCCCCCGGGGGTCGAACACTGAAGCTTTCTTT.

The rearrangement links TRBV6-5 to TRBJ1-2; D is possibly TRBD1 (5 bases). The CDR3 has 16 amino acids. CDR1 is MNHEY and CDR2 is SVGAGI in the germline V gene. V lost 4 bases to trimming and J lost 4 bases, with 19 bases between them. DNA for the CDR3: TGTGCCAGCAGTTCACAAGGGAGGGGCCTCAGCTATGGCTACACCTTC. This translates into CASSSQGRGLSYGYTF.

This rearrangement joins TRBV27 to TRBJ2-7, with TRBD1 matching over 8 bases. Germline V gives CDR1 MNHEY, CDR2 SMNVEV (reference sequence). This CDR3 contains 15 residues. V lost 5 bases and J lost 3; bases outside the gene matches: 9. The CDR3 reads CASSPRRQGSYEQYF. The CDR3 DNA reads TGTGCCAGCAGTCCCCGCCGACAGGGGAGCTACGAGCAGTACTTC.

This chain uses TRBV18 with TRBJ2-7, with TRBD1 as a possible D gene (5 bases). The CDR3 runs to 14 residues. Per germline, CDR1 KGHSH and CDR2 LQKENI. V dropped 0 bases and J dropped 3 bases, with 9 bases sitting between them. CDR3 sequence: CASSPPQGNYEQYF. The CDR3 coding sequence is TGTGCCAGCTCACCACCCCAGGGAAACTACGAGCAGTACTTC.

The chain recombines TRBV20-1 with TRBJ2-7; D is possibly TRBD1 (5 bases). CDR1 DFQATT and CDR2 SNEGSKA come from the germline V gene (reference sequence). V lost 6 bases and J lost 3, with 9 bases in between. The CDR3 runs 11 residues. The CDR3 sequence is CSARANYEQYF. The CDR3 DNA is TGCAGTGCCAGGGCCAACTACGAGCAGTACTTC.

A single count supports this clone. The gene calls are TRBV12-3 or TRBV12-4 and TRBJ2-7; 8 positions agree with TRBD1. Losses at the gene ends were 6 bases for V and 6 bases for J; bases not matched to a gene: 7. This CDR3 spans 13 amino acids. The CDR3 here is CASSSLQGGEQYF. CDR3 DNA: TGTGCCAGCAGCTCCCTACAGGGGGGCGAGCAGTACTTC.

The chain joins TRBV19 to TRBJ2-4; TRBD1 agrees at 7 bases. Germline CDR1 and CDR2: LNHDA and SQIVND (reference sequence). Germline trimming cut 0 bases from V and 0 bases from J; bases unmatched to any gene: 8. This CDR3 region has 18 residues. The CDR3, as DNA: TGTGCCAGTAGTATAGAGGGGACAGCCAGCATAGCCAAAAACATTCAGTACTTC. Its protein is CASSIEGTASIAKNIQYF.

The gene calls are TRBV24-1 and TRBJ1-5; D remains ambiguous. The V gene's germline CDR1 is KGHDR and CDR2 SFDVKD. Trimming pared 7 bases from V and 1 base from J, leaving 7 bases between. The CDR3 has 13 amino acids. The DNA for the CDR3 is TGTGCCACCAGCCCGGGGAGCAATCAGCCCCAGCATTTT. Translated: CATSPGSNQPQHF.

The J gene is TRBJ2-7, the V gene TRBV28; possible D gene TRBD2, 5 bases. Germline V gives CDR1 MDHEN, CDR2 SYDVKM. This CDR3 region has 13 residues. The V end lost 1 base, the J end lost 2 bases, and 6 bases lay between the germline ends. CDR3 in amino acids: CASSLSGAYEQYF. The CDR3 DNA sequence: TGTGCCAGCAGTTTATCCGGGGCCTACGAGCAGTACTTC.

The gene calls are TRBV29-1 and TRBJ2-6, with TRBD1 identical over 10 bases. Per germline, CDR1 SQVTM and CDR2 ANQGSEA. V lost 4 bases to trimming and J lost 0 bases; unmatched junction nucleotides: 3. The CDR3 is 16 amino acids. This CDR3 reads CSVGDRGSSGANVLTF. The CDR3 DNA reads TGCAGCGTTGGGGACAGGGGTAGCTCTGGGGCCAACGTCCTGACTTTC.

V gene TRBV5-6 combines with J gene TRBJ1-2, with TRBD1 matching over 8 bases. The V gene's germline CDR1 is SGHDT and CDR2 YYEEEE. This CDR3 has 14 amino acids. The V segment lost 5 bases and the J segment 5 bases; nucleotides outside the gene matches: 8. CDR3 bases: TGTGCCAGCAGTCCGACAGGGGTGCTATATGGCTACACCTTC. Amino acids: CASSPTGVLYGYTF.

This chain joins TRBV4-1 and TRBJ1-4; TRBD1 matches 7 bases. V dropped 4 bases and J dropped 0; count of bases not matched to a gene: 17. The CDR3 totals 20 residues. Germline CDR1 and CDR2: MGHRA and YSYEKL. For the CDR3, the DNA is TGCGCCAGCAGCCCACAGGGGTTTCGTTCCAGAACCTCAACTAATGAAAAACTGTTTTTT. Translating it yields CASSPQGFRSRTSTNEKLFF.

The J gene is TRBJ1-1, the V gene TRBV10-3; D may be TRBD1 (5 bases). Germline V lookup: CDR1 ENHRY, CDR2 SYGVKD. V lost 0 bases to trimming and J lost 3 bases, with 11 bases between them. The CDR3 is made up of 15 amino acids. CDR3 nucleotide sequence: TGTGCCATCAGTGAGTCAGGAACGGGGGACACTGAAGCTTTCTTT. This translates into CAISESGTGDTEAFF.

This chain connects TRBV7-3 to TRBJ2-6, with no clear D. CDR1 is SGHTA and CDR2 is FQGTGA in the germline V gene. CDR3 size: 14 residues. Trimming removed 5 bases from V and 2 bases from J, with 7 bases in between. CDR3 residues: CASSPQAGANVLTF. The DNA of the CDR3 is TGTGCCAGCAGCCCGCAGGCTGGGGCCAACGTCCTGACTTTC.

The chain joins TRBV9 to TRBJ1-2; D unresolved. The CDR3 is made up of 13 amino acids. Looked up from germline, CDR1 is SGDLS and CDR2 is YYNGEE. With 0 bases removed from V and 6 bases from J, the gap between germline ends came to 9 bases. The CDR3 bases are TGTGCCAGCAGCGTAGTCGCGACTCATGGCTACACCTTC. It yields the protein CASSVVATHGYTF. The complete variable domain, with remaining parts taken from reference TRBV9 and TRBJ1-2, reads DSGVTQTPKHLITATGQRVTLRCSPRSGDLSVYWYQQSLDQGLQFLIQYYNGEERAKGNILERFSAQQFPDLHSELNLSSLELGDSALYFCASSVVATHGYTFGSGTRLTVV.

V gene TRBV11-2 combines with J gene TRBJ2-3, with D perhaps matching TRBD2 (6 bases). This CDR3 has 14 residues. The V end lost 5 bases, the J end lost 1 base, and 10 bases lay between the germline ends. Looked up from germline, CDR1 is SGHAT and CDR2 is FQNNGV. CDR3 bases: TGTGCCAGCAGCACCTGGGGGGGCACAGATACGCAGTATTTT. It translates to CASSTWGGTDTQYF.

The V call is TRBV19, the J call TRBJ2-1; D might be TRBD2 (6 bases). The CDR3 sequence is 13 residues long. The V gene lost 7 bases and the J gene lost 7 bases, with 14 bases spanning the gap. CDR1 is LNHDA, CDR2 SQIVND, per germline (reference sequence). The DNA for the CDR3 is TGTGCCAGTAAACCCCCCGGGAGTAATGAGCAGTTCTTC. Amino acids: CASKPPGSNEQFF.

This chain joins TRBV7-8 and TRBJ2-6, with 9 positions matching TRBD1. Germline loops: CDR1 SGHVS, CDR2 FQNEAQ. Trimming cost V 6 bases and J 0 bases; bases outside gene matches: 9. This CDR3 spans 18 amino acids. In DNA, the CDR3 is TGTGCCAGCAGGAAACCGGGACAGGGAACCTCTGGGGCCAACGTCCTGACTTTC. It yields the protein CASRKPGQGTSGANVLTF.

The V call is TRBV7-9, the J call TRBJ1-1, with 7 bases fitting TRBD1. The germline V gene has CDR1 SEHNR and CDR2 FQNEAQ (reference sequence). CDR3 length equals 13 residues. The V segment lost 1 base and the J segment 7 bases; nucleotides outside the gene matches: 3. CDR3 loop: CASSLGGGGEAFF. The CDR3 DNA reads TGTGCCAGCAGCTTAGGAGGGGGCGGTGAAGCTTTCTTT.